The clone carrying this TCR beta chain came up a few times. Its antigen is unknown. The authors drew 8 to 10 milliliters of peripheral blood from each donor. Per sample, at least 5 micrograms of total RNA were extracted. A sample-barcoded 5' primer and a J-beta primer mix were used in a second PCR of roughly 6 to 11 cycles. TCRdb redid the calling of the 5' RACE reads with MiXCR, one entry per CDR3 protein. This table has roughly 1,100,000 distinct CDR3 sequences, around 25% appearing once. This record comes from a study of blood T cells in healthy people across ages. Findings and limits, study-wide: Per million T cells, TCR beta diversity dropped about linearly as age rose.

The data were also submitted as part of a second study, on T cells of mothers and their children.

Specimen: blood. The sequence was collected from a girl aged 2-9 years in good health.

In DNA form, the CDR3 reads TGCGCCAGCAGCTCTCTGTCCGGGAAGAACACTGAAGCTTTCTTT. Its protein is CASSSLSGKNTEAFF. The chain links TRBV5-1 to TRBJ1-1; D remains unclear. The CDR3 has 15 residues. CDR1 and CDR2 from the germline V gene are SGHRS and YFSETQ. V was trimmed by 3 bases and J by 1 base, leaving 13 bases between them.